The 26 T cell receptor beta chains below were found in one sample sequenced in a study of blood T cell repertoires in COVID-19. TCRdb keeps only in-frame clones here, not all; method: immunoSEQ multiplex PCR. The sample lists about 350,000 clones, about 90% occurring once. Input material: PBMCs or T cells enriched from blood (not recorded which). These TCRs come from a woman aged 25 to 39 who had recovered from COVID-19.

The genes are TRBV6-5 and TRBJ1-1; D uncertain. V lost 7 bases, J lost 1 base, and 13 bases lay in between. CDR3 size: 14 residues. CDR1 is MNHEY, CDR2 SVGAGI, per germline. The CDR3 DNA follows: TGTGCCAGCATTCCGGTCCGGTCGAACACTGAAGCTTTCTTT. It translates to CASIPVRSNTEAFF.

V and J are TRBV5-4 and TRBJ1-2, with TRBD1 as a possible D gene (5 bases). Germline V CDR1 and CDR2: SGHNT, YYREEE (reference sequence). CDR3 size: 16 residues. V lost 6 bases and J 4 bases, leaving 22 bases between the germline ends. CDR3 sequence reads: CASTLTDTVASYGYTF. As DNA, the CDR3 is TGTGCCAGCACCCTAACGGACACGGTGGCCTCCTATGGCTACACCTTC.

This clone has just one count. In nucleotides, the CDR3 is TGTGCCAGCAGCCCCTCGCCGGGTTCACCCCTCCACTTT. It is translated as CASSPSPGSPLHF. V usage is TRBV3-1 (or the pseudogene TRBV3-2) and J usage is TRBJ1-6; D is unresolved. Per the germline V gene, CDR1 is LGHDT and CDR2 is YNNKEL (reference sequence). Trimming stripped 4 bases from V and 9 bases from J, with 10 bases between. The CDR3 is 13 amino acids.

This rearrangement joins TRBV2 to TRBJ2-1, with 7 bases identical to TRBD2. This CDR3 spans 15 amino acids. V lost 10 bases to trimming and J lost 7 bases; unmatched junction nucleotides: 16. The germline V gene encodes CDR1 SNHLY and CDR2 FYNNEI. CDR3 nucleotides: TGTGCCATCTTGAAAGGGTATTTGGGGGGGAATGAGCAGTTCTTC. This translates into CAILKGYLGGNEQFF.

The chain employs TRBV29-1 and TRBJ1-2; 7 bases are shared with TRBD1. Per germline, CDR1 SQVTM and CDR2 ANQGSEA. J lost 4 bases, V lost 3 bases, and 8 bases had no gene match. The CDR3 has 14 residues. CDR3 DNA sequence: TGCAGCGTTGACCTGACAGGGACTGGCTATGGCTACACCTTC. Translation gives CSVDLTGTGYGYTF.

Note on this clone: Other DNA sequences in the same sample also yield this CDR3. The CDR3 protein is CASSLRGTTNEKLFF. The CDR3, as DNA: TGCGCCAGCAGCTTGCGAGGGACAACTAATGAAAAACTGTTTTTT. The chain uses TRBV5-1 and TRBJ1-4; D is unclear. V dropped 1 base and J dropped 0 bases, with 7 bases sitting between them. In germline, CDR1 is SGHRS, CDR2 YFSETQ. The CDR3 totals 15 residues.

The CDR3 reads CASSYSVGGGETQYF. For the CDR3, the DNA is TGTGCCAGCAGTTACTCGGTGGGGGGAGGGGAGACCCAGTACTTC. The V call is TRBV6-5, the J call TRBJ2-5; 7 nucleotides match TRBD2. The CDR3 runs 15 residues. V was clipped by 0 bases and J by 5 bases; unmatched bases: 6. Per germline, CDR1 MNHEY and CDR2 SVGAGI.

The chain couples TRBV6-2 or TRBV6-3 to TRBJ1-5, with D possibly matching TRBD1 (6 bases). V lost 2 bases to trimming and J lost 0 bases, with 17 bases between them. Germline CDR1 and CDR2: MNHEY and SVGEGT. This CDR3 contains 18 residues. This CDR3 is CASSYHPRDIYSNQPQHF. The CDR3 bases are TGTGCCAGCAGTTACCACCCCCGGGACATCTATAGCAATCAGCCCCAGCATTTT.

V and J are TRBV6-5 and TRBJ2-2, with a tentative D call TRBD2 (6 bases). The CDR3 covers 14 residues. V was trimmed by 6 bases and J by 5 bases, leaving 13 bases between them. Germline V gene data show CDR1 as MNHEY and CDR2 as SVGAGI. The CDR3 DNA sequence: TGTGCCAGCAGGGCCGGGACTTCTACCGGGGAGCTGTTTTTT. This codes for CASRAGTSTGELFF.

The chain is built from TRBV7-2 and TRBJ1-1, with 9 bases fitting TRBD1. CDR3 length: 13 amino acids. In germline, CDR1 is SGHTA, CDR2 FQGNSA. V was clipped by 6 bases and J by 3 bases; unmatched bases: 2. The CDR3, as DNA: TGTGCCAGCAGAAGGGACAGGGACACTGAAGCTTTCTTT. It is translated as CASRRDRDTEAFF.

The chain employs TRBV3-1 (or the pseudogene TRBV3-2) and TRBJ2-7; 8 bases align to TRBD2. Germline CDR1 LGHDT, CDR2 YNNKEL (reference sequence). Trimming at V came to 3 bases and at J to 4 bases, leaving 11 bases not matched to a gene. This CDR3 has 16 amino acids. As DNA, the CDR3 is TGTGCCAGCAGCCAGGGAGCGGGGGCTTCGGGGTACGAGCAGTACTTC. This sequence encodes CASSQGAGASGYEQYF.

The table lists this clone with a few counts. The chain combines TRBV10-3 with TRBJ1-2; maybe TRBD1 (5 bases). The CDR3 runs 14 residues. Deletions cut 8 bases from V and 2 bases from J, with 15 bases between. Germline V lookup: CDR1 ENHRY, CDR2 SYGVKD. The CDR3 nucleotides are TGTGCCATCCACGAACCTGACAGAAACTATGGCTACACCTTC. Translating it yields CAIHEPDRNYGYTF.

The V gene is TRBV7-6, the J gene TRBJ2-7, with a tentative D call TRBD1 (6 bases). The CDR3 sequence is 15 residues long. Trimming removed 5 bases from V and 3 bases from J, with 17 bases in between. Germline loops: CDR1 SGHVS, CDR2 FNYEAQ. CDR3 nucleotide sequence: TGTGCCAGCAGCCCCACGCAGGGGTCACGCTACGAGCAGTACTTC. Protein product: CASSPTQGSRYEQYF.

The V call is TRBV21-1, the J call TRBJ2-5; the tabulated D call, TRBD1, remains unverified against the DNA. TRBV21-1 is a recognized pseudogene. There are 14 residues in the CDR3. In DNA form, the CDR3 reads TGTGCCAGCAGCAAGGGCCAGGACCAAGAGACCCAGTACTTC. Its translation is CASSKGQDQETQYF.

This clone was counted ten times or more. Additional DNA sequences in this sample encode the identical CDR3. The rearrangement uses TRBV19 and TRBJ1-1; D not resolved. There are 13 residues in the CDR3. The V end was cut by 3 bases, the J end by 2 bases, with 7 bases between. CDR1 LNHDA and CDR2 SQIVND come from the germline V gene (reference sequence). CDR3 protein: CASSIVSNTEAFF. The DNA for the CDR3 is TGTGCCAGTAGTATTGTCTCCAACACTGAAGCTTTCTTT. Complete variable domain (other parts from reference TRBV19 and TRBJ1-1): DGGITQSPKYLFRKEGQNVTLSCEQNLNHDAMYWYRQDPGQGLRLIYYSQIVNDFQKGDIAEGYSVSREKKESFPLTVTSAQKNPTAFYLCASSIVSNTEAFFGQGTRLTVV.

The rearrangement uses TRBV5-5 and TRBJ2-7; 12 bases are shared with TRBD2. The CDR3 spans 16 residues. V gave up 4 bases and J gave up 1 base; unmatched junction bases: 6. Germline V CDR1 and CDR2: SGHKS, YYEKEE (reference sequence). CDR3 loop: CASSQGLAGKSYEQYF. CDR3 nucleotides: TGTGCCAGCAGCCAAGGACTAGCGGGAAAATCCTACGAGCAGTACTTC.

The CDR3 is CASSLGTGVDTQYF. CDR3 nucleotide sequence: TGTGCCAGCAGCTTAGGGACAGGGGTAGATACGCAGTATTTT. The V gene is TRBV7-6, the J gene TRBJ2-3; 9 nucleotides agree with TRBD1. Germline values: CDR1 SGHVS, CDR2 FNYEAQ. This CDR3 contains 14 residues. Trimming at V came to 1 base and at J to 5 bases, leaving 1 base not matched to a gene.

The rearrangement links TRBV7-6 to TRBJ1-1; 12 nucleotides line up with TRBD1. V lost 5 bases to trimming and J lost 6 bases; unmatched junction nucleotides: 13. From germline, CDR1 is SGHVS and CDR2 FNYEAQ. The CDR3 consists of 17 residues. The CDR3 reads CASSLTGTGGAGAEAFF. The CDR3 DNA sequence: TGTGCCAGCAGCCTTACCGGGACAGGGGGCGCGGGCGCTGAAGCTTTCTTT.

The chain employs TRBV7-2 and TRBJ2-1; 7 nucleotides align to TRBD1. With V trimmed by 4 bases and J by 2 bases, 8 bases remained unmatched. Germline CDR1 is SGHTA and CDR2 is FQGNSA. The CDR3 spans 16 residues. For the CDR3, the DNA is TGTGCCAGCAGCTCCCGGGTAGGGGGCGCCTACAATGAGCAGTTCTTC. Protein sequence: CASSSRVGGAYNEQFF. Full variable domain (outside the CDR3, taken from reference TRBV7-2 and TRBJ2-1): GAGVSQSPSNKVTEKGKDVELRCDPISGHTALYWYRQSLGQGLEFLIYFQGNSAPDKSGLPSDRFSAERTGGSVSTLTIQRTQQEDSAVYLCASSSRVGGAYNEQFFGPGTRLTVL.

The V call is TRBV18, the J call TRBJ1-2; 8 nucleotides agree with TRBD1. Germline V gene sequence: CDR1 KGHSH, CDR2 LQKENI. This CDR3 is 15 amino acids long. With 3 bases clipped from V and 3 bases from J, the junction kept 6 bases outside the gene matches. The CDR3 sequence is CASSPQGAGHYGYTF. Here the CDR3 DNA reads TGTGCCAGCTCACCTCAGGGGGCGGGACACTATGGCTACACCTTC.

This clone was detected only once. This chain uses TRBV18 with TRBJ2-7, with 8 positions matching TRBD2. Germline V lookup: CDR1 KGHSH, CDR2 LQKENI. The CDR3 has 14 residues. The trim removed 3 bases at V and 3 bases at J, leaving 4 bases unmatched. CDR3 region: CASSPGLVNYEQYF. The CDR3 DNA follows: TGTGCCAGCTCACCGGGACTAGTGAACTACGAGCAGTACTTC.

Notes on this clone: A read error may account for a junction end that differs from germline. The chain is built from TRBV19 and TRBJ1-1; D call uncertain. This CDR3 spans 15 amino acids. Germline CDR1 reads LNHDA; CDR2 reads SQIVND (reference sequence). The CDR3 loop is CASSLDTKRNTEAFF. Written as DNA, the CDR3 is TGTGCCAGTAGTCTAGACACTAAAAGGAACACTGAAGCTTTCTTT.

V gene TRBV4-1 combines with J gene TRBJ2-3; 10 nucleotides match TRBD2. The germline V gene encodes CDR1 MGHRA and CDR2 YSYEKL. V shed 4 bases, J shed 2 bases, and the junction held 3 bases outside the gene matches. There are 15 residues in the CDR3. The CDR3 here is CASSLTSGLTDTQYF. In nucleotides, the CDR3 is TGCGCCAGCAGCCTGACTAGCGGGCTCACAGATACGCAGTATTTT.

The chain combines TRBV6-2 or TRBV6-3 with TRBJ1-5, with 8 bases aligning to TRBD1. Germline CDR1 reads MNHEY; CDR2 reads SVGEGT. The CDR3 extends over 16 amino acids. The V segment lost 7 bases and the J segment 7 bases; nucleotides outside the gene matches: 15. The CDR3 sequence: CASTPRSRGRKQPQHF. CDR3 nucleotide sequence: TGTGCCAGCACCCCAAGGTCCAGGGGGCGGAAACAGCCCCAGCATTTT.

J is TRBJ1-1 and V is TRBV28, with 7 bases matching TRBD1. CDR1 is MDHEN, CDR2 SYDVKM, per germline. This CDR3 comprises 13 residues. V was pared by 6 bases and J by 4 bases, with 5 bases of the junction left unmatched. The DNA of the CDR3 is TGTGCCAGCAGGGTACAGGGGCCCACTGAAGCTTTCTTT. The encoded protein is CASRVQGPTEAFF. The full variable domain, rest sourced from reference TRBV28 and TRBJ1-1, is DVKVTQSSRYLVKRTGEKVFLECVQDMDHENMFWYRQDPGLGLRLIYFSYDVKMKEKGDIPEGYSVSREKKERFSLILESASTNQTSMYLCASRVQGPTEAFFGQGTRLTVV.

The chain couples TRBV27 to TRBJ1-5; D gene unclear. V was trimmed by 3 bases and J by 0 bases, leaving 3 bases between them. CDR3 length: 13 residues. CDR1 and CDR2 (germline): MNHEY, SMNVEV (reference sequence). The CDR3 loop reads CASSFYSNQPQHF. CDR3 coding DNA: TGTGCCAGCAGTTTTTATAGCAATCAGCCCCAGCATTTT.